This paragraph reports one T cell receptor (beta chain). Germline V gene sequence: CDR1 LGHDT, CDR2 YNNKEL (reference sequence). The CDR3 has 15 amino acids. V was shortened by 1 base and J by 0 bases, with 7 bases between the two germline ends. Measured with immunoSEQ multiplex PCR; TCRdb has only the in-frame clones, and not every one. The sample carries around 130,000 clones, approximately 81% recorded once. These data belong to a study of blood T cell repertoires in COVID-19. About the study: Samples of COVID-19 (acute and convalescent) were obtained from the United States, Italy and Spain. T cells, B-cell-depleted T cells, or PBMCs supplied cDNA or gDNA.

The genes are TRBV3-1 (or the pseudogene TRBV3-2) and TRBJ2-4; a possible D gene is TRBD1 (5 bases). Sequenced input: peripheral blood. The sequence was collected from a man between 60 and 75 years old with acute or convalescent COVID-19. The CDR3 here is CASSQGGLAKNIQYF. In DNA, the CDR3 is TGTGCCAGCAGCCAAGGGGGCCTAGCCAAAAACATTCAGTACTTC.